One sample yielded the 18 T cell receptor beta chains listed below, sequenced in a study of blood T cell repertoires in COVID-19. TCRdb's copy holds only in-frame clones and misses some; the assay was immunoSEQ multiplex PCR. Of roughly 180,000 clones in the sample, approximately 86% were seen once. Material for sequencing was peripheral blood. The source is a man aged 70-80 years with active or convalescent COVID-19.

V and J are TRBV24-1 and TRBJ2-5; maybe TRBD2 (6 bases). V was cut by 3 bases and J by 2 bases, with 18 bases left in between. Germline values: CDR1 KGHDR, CDR2 SFDVKD. This CDR3 has 17 amino acids. The CDR3 sequence: CATSDSSSSGLQETQYF. The CDR3 region has the DNA TGTGCCACCAGTGATAGCTCATCAAGCGGACTACAAGAGACCCAGTACTTC.

The chain has TRBV5-4 and TRBJ2-6, with TRBD1 matching 12 bases. The CDR3 consists of 17 residues. CDR1 is SGHNT, CDR2 YYREEE, per germline (reference sequence). V shed 4 bases and J 3 bases; nucleotides not matched to a gene: 5. CDR3 protein: CASSPGQGAGGANVLTF. The CDR3 coding sequence is TGTGCCAGCAGCCCGGGACAGGGGGCTGGTGGGGCCAACGTCCTGACTTTC.

The chain joins TRBV5-4 to TRBJ2-5, with D tentatively TRBD1 (5 bases). The CDR3 spans 16 residues. Germline loops: CDR1 SGHNT, CDR2 YYREEE (reference sequence). The V end was cut by 4 bases, the J end by 4 bases, with 20 bases between. Written as DNA, the CDR3 is TGTGCCAGCAGCCTTGAACTGGGTAGGGGTAGAGAGACCCAGTACTTC. Encoded protein: CASSLELGRGRETQYF.

This clone was counted a single time. The V gene is TRBV14, the J gene TRBJ2-3, with D possibly matching TRBD2 (5 bases). Trimming left V 4 bases short and J 1 base short, with 6 bases between. CDR1 is SGHDN and CDR2 is FVKESK in the germline V gene. This CDR3 is built from 13 residues. The CDR3 is CASSPGGTDTQYF. Here the CDR3 DNA reads TGTGCCAGCAGCCCCGGGGGCACAGATACGCAGTATTTT.

This chain joins TRBV5-1 and TRBJ1-1, with a possible D match to TRBD1 (5 bases). This CDR3 is 15 amino acids long. The V end lost 6 bases, the J end lost 1 base, and 16 bases lay between the germline ends. CDR1 is SGHRS and CDR2 is YFSETQ in the germline V gene. CDR3 nucleotides: TGCGCCAGCATCCCAACCGACGGACAGAACACTGAAGCTTTCTTT. Protein sequence: CASIPTDGQNTEAFF.

The chain links TRBV6-5 to TRBJ1-1; tentatively, D is TRBD1 (6 bases). This CDR3 has 15 amino acids. CDR1 MNHEY and CDR2 SVGAGI come from the germline V gene. V lost 1 base to trimming and J lost 0 bases, with 9 bases between them. The CDR3 region is CASSYWGGLNTEAFF. CDR3 DNA: TGTGCCAGCAGTTACTGGGGGGGCTTGAACACTGAAGCTTTCTTT.

This chain uses TRBV6-5 with TRBJ2-1; 7 nucleotides match TRBD1. The CDR3 length is 13 residues. V lost 6 bases, J lost 3 bases, and 2 bases stayed unmatched. Germline CDR1 reads MNHEY; CDR2 reads SVGAGI. For the CDR3, the DNA is TGTGCCAGCAGCAGGGGGTTCTACAATGAGCAGTTCTTC. Residues: CASSRGFYNEQFF.

In regard to this clone: Other DNA sequences in the same sample also yield this CDR3. This sequence joins TRBV18 and TRBJ2-7; D possibly corresponds to TRBD1 (6 bases). Germline assignment: CDR1 KGHSH and CDR2 LQKENI. There are 14 residues in the CDR3. With 3 bases removed from V and 4 bases from J, the gap between germline ends came to 13 bases. DNA of the CDR3: TGTGCCAGCTCACCGGGCCAGGGGCCTTACGAGCAGTACTTC. Translated, it gives CASSPGQGPYEQYF.

The J gene is TRBJ2-5, the V gene TRBV15; D is uncertain. CDR1 is LNHNV, CDR2 YYDKDF, per germline (reference sequence). CDR3 length: 14 residues. V was cut by 1 base and J by 1 base, with 7 bases left in between. CDR3 sequence: CATSRGPSQETQYF. As DNA, the CDR3 is TGTGCCACCAGCAGAGGGCCCAGCCAAGAGACCCAGTACTTC.

The chain recombines TRBV12-5 with TRBJ2-3, with 7 nucleotides matching TRBD2. Germline V gives CDR1 LGHNT, CDR2 FRNRAP. V shed 8 bases, J shed 4 bases, and the junction held 12 bases outside the gene matches. There are 15 residues in the CDR3. CDR3 nucleotides: TGTGCTAGTTCCCTGGTGGGAGGGTGGGCAGATACGCAGTATTTT. Protein product: CASSLVGGWADTQYF.

The J gene is TRBJ2-2, the V gene TRBV28; a weak D match, TRBD2 (6 bases). The CDR3 is made up of 11 amino acids. The V and J ends lost 7 bases and 7 bases respectively, with 7 bases between them. CDR1 MDHEN and CDR2 SYDVKM come from the germline V gene. The CDR3 spells CASTGGGELFF. CDR3 nucleotides: TGTGCCAGCACCGGGGGCGGGGAGCTGTTTTTT. Complete variable domain (other parts from reference TRBV28 and TRBJ2-2): DVKVTQSSRYLVKRTGEKVFLECVQDMDHENMFWYRQDPGLGLRLIYFSYDVKMKEKGDIPEGYSVSREKKERFSLILESASTNQTSMYLCASTGGGELFFGEGSRLTVL.

The V and J genes are TRBV5-5 and TRBJ1-6; a possible D gene is TRBD1 (5 bases). The CDR3 extends over 18 amino acids. In germline, CDR1 is SGHKS, CDR2 YYEKEE (reference sequence). Trimming took off 0 bases at V and 0 bases at J, with 13 bases between the two ends. In nucleotides, the CDR3 is TGTGCCAGCAGCTTGGTGGTCCCGGGGGGCTCCTATAATTCACCCCTCCACTTT. Its translation is CASSLVVPGGSYNSPLHF.

The V gene is TRBV27, the J gene TRBJ2-7; 7 bases are a match to TRBD2. CDR1 and CDR2 from the germline V gene are MNHEY and SMNVEV (reference sequence). The junction had 9 bases not matched to a gene; V was cut back by 3 bases and J by 4 bases. The CDR3 length is 15 residues. CDR3 bases: TGTGCCAGCAGTTTTTCAGGCGGGAGTAAGTACGAGCAGTACTTC. It translates to CASSFSGGSKYEQYF.

The chain uses TRBV19 and TRBJ2-1; the match to TRBD2 covers 10 bases. The germline V gene encodes CDR1 LNHDA and CDR2 SQIVND (reference sequence). The junction had 6 bases not matched to a gene; V was cut back by 0 bases and J by 7 bases. The CDR3 is 16 residues long. CDR3 sequence reads: CASSIDLAGVKNEQFF. DNA for the CDR3: TGTGCCAGTAGTATAGATCTAGCGGGGGTCAAAAATGAGCAGTTCTTC.

This clone has more than one count but fewer than ten. The chain joins TRBV28 to TRBJ2-1; D ambiguous. This CDR3 has 14 amino acids. CDR1 MDHEN and CDR2 SYDVKM come from the germline V gene. The V gene lost 6 bases and the J gene lost 0 bases, with 9 bases spanning the gap. This CDR3 is CASRRVNSYNEQFF. The CDR3, as DNA: TGTGCCAGCAGACGGGTAAACTCCTACAATGAGCAGTTCTTC.

The CDR3 here is CASSTSGGFNEQFF. The CDR3 DNA reads TGTGCCAGCAGTACTAGCGGGGGGTTCAATGAGCAGTTCTTC. V gene TRBV28 combines with J gene TRBJ2-1; TRBD2 aligns across 12 bases. The CDR3 is 14 residues long. CDR1 MDHEN and CDR2 SYDVKM come from the germline V gene. V shed 5 bases, J shed 6 bases, and the junction held 2 bases outside the gene matches.

This clone was seen more than once but under ten times. The chain employs TRBV4-1 and TRBJ2-7; D remains ambiguous. There are 10 residues in the CDR3. Germline CDR1 is MGHRA and CDR2 is YSYEKL. Trimming cost V 6 bases and J 6 bases, with 6 bases left between them. DNA for the CDR3: TGCGCCAGCAGTCTACCCGAGCAGTACTTC. Its translation: CASSLPEQYF.

This clone was detected once. This chain joins TRBV10-2 and TRBJ2-7, with D unresolved. Germline loops: CDR1 WSHSY, CDR2 SAAADI. The V and J ends lost 7 bases and 0 bases respectively, with 7 bases between them. This CDR3 comprises 12 residues. CDR3 nucleotides: TGCGCCAGCACGGCTAGCTCCTACGAGCAGTACTTC. This gives the protein CASTASSYEQYF.